The clone carrying this T cell receptor beta chain has more than one count but fewer than ten. Its antigen is not identified. The germline CDR1 and CDR2 sequences are SQVTM and ANQGSEA. Trimming shortened V by 8 bases and J by 1 base, and 11 bases separated the two germline ends. This CDR3 is built from 12 residues. The CD8 memory sample joined CD45RO+ cells and CCR7-negative CD45RA+ cells. Generated by immunoSEQ multiplex PCR, the TCRdb table keeps only in-frame clones and is missing some. The sample consists of about 380,000 clones, about 96% of them appearing once. The sample belongs to a study of shared clonotypes between healthy human individuals. General observations from the study: Generation probabilities were higher for clonotypes shared across all four sorted-subset donors than for unshared ones.

Specimen: memory CD8+ T cells sorted from blood. Subset described: CD45RO+ cells pooled with CCR7-negative TemRA cells. This receptor was taken from a young man in good health. The rearrangement links TRBV29-1 to TRBJ1-1; D remains unclear. The CDR3: CSFRRQNTEAFF. The DNA for the CDR3 is TGCAGCTTCAGACGGCAGAACACTGAAGCTTTCTTT.